The 3 T cell receptor beta chains presented below share a single source sample, sequenced in a study of T cells in localized non-small cell lung cancer. Here immunoSEQ multiplex PCR was the method, and the copy in TCRdb shows in-frame clones only, minus some. The profile shows 6,500 or so clones, approximately 45% of them singletons. The sequenced sample was lymph node tissue, obtained before any cancer treatment. These receptors all come from a man between 35 and 75 years old with stage I lung adenocarcinoma.

This clone was detected a few times. V gene TRBV28 combines with J gene TRBJ1-2, with 9 bases matching TRBD1. The CDR3 covers 14 residues. In germline, CDR1 is MDHEN, CDR2 SYDVKM. V was pared by 7 bases and J by 7 bases, with 10 bases of the junction left unmatched. CDR3 loop: CASNRADRGFGYTF. The CDR3 DNA reads as TGTGCCAGCAATAGGGCGGACAGGGGATTTGGCTACACCTTC.

This clone was seen a few times. The J gene is TRBJ2-7, the V gene TRBV11-3; 7 bases match TRBD1. With V trimmed by 3 bases and J by 4 bases, 6 bases remained unmatched. CDR1 is SGHNT, CDR2 YENEEA, per germline. The CDR3 is 14 amino acids. The CDR3 nucleotides are TGTGCCAGCAGCTTTGGTGAGGGGGCGTACGAGCAGTACTTC. It specifies CASSFGEGAYEQYF. The complete variable domain, with remaining parts taken from reference TRBV11-3 and TRBJ2-7, reads EAGVVQSPRYKIIEKKQPVAFWCNPISGHNTLYWYLQNLGQGPELLIRYENEEAVDDSQLPKDRFSAERLKGVDSTLKIQPAELGDSAVYLCASSFGEGAYEQYFGPGTRLTVT.

There are a few counts of this clone. The rearrangement links TRBV30 to TRBJ1-4; no definite D call. V was pared by 8 bases and J by 5 bases, with 12 bases between. CDR3 size: 12 residues. Germline V CDR1 and CDR2: GTSNPN, SVGIG (reference sequence). DNA for the CDR3: TGTGCCGGGTATGATTGGAATGAAAAACTGTTTTTT. Translation: CAGYDWNEKLFF. The full variable domain, its missing parts supplied by reference TRBV30 and TRBJ1-4, is SQTIHQWPATLVQPVGSPLSLECTVEGTSNPNLYWYRQAAGRGLQLLFYSVGIGQISSEVPQNLSASRPQDRQFILSSKKLLLSDSGFYLCAGYDWNEKLFFGSGTQLSVL.